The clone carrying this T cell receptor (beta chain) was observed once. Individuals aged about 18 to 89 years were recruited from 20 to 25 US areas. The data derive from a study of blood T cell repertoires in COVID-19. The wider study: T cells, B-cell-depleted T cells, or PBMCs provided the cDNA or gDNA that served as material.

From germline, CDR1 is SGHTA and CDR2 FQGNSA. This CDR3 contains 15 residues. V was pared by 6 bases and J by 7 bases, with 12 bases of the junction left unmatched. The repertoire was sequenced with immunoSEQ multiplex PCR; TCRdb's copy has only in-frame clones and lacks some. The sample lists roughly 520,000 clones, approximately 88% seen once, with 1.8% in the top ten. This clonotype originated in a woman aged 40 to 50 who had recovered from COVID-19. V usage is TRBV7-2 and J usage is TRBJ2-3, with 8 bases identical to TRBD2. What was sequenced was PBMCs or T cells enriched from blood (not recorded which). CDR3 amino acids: CASRGRSSGFYTQYF. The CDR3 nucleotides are TGTGCCAGCAGGGGCCGGTCTAGCGGGTTTTATACGCAGTATTTT. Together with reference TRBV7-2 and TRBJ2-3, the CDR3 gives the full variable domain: GAGVSQSPSNKVTEKGKDVELRCDPISGHTALYWYRQSLGQGLEFLIYFQGNSAPDKSGLPSDRFSAERTGGSVSTLTIQRTQQEDSAVYLCASRGRSSGFYTQYFGPGTRLTVL.